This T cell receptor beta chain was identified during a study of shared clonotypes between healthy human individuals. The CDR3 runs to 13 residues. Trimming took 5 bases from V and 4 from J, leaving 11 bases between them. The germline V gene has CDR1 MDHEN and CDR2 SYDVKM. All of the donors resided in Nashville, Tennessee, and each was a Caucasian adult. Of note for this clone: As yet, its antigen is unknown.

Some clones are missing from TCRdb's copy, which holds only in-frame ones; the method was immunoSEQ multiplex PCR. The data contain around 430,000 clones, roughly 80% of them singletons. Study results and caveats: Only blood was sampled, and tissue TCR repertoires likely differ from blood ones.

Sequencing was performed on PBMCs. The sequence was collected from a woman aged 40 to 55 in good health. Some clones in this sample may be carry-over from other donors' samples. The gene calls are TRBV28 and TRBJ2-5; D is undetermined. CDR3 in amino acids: CASSDGTTETQYF. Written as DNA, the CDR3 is TGTGCCAGCAGTGACGGTACAACAGAGACCCAGTACTTC.